The rows below give T cell receptor beta chains drawn from one sample of a study of blood T cell repertoires in COVID-19. The method was immunoSEQ multiplex PCR; TCRdb's version includes in-frame clones alone and lacks a portion of them. The repertoire holds 65,000 to 75,000 clones, roughly 81% seen once, with 15% to 17% in the top ten. Sequencing used peripheral blood. The source of these receptors is a man of 80 years or more with acute or convalescent COVID-19. Both conserved end residues are part of each CDR3. D genes are given only for firm matches. Clone size, where shown, is once, few, many, or a class for clones that have expanded.

J gene | V gene | D gene | CDR3 length | clone size | CDR3 DNA | CDR3 protein
TRBJ2-7 | TRBV28 | TRBD2 | 13 | NA | TGTGCCAGCAGTCTAAAGACTAGCGGGAGGGCGCACTTC | CASSLKTSGRAHF
TRBJ2-2 | TRBV7-8 | NA | 16 | NA | TGTGCCAGCAGCTCCCGGCCTGGGAGGAGCACCGGGGAGCTGTTTTTT | CASSSRPGRSTGELFF
TRBJ2-1 | TRBV5-1 | NA | 15 | NA | TGCGCCAGCAGCTTCGGAGGGAGCTCCTACAATGAGCAGTTCTTC | CASSFGGSSYNEQFF
TRBJ2-1 | TRBV19 | NA | 15 | NA | TGTGCCAGTAGTCCGGGGGAGTCAGCCCGAATATCCGAGTTCTTC | CASSPGESARISEFF
TRBJ2-7 | TRBV14 | NA | 12 | NA | TGTGCCAGCAGCCAAGACAGCTACGAGCAGTACTTC | CASSQDSYEQYF
TRBJ2-1 | TRBV28 | TRBD2 | 18 | once | TGTGCCAGCAGTTCTCGGACTAGCGGGAGCCGCTCCTACAATGAGCAGTTCTTC | CASSSRTSGSRSYNEQFF
TRBJ2-7 | TRBV7-9 | NA | 16 | NA | TGTGCCAGCAGCCCTTTCCGCCCCCCAGTGCCCTACGAGCAGTACTTC | CASSPFRPPVPYEQYF
TRBJ1-2 | TRBV7-2 | NA | 13 | NA | TGTGCCAGCAGTGAGGCCCCGACCTATGGCTACACCTTC | CASSEAPTYGYTF
TRBJ2-3 | TRBV9 | NA | 15 | NA | TGTGCCAGCAGCGTAGCAGGGGCGGCGGAGAGCCTCCCGTATTTT | CASSVAGAAESLPYF
TRBJ2-1 | TRBV27 | NA | 13 | NA | TGTGCCAGCAGTCCGGTCCTGTACAATGAGCAGTTCTTC | CASSPVLYNEQFF